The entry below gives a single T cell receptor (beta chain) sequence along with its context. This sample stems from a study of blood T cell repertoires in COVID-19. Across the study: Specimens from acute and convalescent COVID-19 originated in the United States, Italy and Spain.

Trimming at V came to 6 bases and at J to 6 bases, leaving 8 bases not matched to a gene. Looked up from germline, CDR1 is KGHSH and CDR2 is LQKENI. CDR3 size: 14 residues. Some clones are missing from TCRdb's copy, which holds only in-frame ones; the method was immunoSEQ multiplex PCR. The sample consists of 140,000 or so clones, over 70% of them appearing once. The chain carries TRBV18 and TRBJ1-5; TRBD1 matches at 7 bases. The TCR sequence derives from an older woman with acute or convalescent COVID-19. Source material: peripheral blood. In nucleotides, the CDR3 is TGTGCCAGCTCCGGGACAGCTGCGAGTCAGCCCCAGCATTTT. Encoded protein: CASSGTAASQPQHF.